Below are 18 T cell receptor beta chains sequenced from a single sample in a study of cytomegalovirus exposure and HLA in healthy donors. The PCR was carried out with 60 Vbeta primers and 13 Jbeta primers. Some clones are missing from TCRdb's copy, which holds only in-frame ones; the method was immunoSEQ multiplex PCR. The sample includes roughly 49,000 clones, roughly 81% of them seen just once. The specimen sequenced was PBMCs. These receptors were collected from a woman aged 40 to 49 in good health and CMV-seropositive.

The chain uses TRBV29-1 and TRBJ2-5; unclear D gene. This CDR3 comprises 14 residues. V was shortened by 5 bases and J by 2 bases, with 15 bases between the two germline ends. The germline CDR1 and CDR2 sequences are SQVTM and ANQGSEA. CDR3 protein: CSVPLRQLQETQYF. The CDR3 bases are TGCAGCGTTCCATTGCGGCAGCTGCAAGAGACCCAGTACTTC. Looking up the rest from reference TRBV29-1 and TRBJ2-5 gives the full variable domain: SAVISQKPSRDICQRGTSLTIQCQVDSQVTMMFWYRQQPGQSLTLIATANQGSEATYESGFVIDKFPISRPNLTFSTLTVSNMSPEDSSIYLCSVPLRQLQETQYFGPGTRLLVL.

The chain couples TRBV5-4 to TRBJ1-2, with a tentative D call TRBD1 (6 bases). The V end was cut by 2 bases, the J end by 3 bases, with 11 bases between. Germline CDR1 and CDR2: SGHNT and YYREEE (reference sequence). The CDR3 has 14 residues. CDR3 bases: TGTGCCAGCAGCTTAAAGGCAGGGGACTATGGCTACACCTTC. Encoded protein: CASSLKAGDYGYTF.

This rearrangement joins TRBV4-1 to TRBJ2-5, with 11 bases aligning to TRBD1. The CDR3 totals 16 residues. The germline V gene encodes CDR1 MGHRA and CDR2 YSYEKL. V was pared by 3 bases and J by 0 bases, with 3 bases of the junction left unmatched. The CDR3 DNA reads as TGCGCCAGCAGCCATCCGGGACAGGGGGACCAAGAGACCCAGTACTTC. Amino acids: CASSHPGQGDQETQYF.

In this sample, this clone turned up a few times. V gene TRBV4-2 combines with J gene TRBJ2-1; D is uncertain. Germline values: CDR1 LGHNA, CDR2 YNFKEQ. This CDR3 has 15 residues. The germline V and J ends were trimmed by 0 bases and 0 bases, with 6 bases remaining between them. CDR3 coding DNA: TGTGCCAGCAGCCAAGAGTACAGCTCCTACAATGAGCAGTTCTTC. It yields the protein CASSQEYSSYNEQFF.

This clone was seen a handful of times. The chain recombines TRBV5-4 with TRBJ2-5; 11 bases map to TRBD2. Germline V gene lookup returns CDR1 SGHNT and CDR2 YYREEE (reference sequence). With V trimmed by 2 bases and J by 3 bases, 6 bases remained unmatched. The CDR3 sequence is 16 residues long. The CDR3 region has the DNA TGTGCCAGCAGCTTCGCCCTAGCGGGGGGAGAAGAGACCCAGTACTTC. Translating gives CASSFALAGGEETQYF.

This clone was picked up one time. The chain has TRBV29-1 and TRBJ2-5, with 7 bases fitting TRBD2. The CDR3 has 13 residues. The germline gives CDR1 SQVTM, CDR2 ANQGSEA. Losses at the gene ends were 4 bases for V and 0 bases for J; bases not matched to a gene: 2. In DNA form, the CDR3 reads TGCAGCGTTGGGGGGGGGTACCAAGAGACCCAGTACTTC. As protein: CSVGGGYQETQYF.

J is TRBJ2-7 and V is TRBV9; a weak D match, TRBD1 (5 bases). The CDR3 is made up of 15 amino acids. Germline CDR1 and CDR2: SGDLS and YYNGEE. V dropped 0 bases and J dropped 2 bases, with 12 bases sitting between them. The CDR3 nucleotides read TGTGCCAGCAGCGTAGCCGTGGGGCGCGCCTACGAGCAGTACTTC. Its protein is CASSVAVGRAYEQYF. Full variable domain (missing parts from reference TRBV9 and TRBJ2-7): DSGVTQTPKHLITATGQRVTLRCSPRSGDLSVYWYQQSLDQGLQFLIQYYNGEERAKGNILERFSAQQFPDLHSELNLSSLELGDSALYFCASSVAVGRAYEQYFGPGTRLTVT.

The chain joins TRBV7-2 to TRBJ2-3; 13 bases line up with TRBD2. The CDR3 totals 17 residues. The V and J ends lost 4 bases and 2 bases, in that order; junction bases with no gene match: 6. Germline values: CDR1 SGHTA, CDR2 FQGNSA. Written as DNA, the CDR3 is TGTGCCAGCAGCTCCGGACTAGCGGGGGACTACACAGATACGCAGTATTTT. Its translation is CASSSGLAGDYTDTQYF.

In its sample, this clone was seen a few times. V and J are TRBV6-5 and TRBJ2-7; a possible D gene is TRBD2 (7 bases). The CDR3 is made up of 15 amino acids. V gave up 6 bases and J gave up 3 bases, with 18 bases separating them. Germline V gene sequence: CDR1 MNHEY, CDR2 SVGAGI. In DNA form, the CDR3 reads TGTGCCAGCAGAGGGGGGAGGGGGGGCCTCTACGAGCAGTACTTC. It specifies CASRGGRGGLYEQYF.

J is TRBJ1-1 and V is TRBV4-2; maybe TRBD1 (5 bases). The germline V gene has CDR1 LGHNA and CDR2 YNFKEQ. The CDR3 is 13 amino acids. V shed 0 bases and J shed 3 bases, with 5 bases lying between them. CDR3 nucleotide sequence: TGTGCCAGCAGCCAAGAGGGGCACACTGAAGCTTTCTTT. Translation gives CASSQEGHTEAFF.

The V and J genes are TRBV5-1 and TRBJ2-3, with TRBD1 matching over 7 bases. Germline loops: CDR1 SGHRS, CDR2 YFSETQ. The V and J ends lost 6 bases and 2 bases, in that order; junction bases with no gene match: 9. This CDR3 contains 15 residues. CDR3: CASTRGDSVTDTQYF. The CDR3 nucleotides read TGCGCCAGCACCCGTGGGGACAGCGTCACAGATACGCAGTATTTT.

The V and J genes are TRBV7-2 and TRBJ2-1, with D possibly matching TRBD1 (6 bases). CDR1 SGHTA and CDR2 FQGNSA come from the germline V gene. V was cut by 4 bases and J by 0 bases, with 7 bases left in between. There are 14 residues in the CDR3. CDR3 sequence (DNA): TGTGCCAGCAGCTCAGGGGTCTCCTACAATGAGCAGTTCTTC. Its translation: CASSSGVSYNEQFF. Looking up the rest from reference TRBV7-2 and TRBJ2-1 gives the full variable domain: GAGVSQSPSNKVTEKGKDVELRCDPISGHTALYWYRQSLGQGLEFLIYFQGNSAPDKSGLPSDRFSAERTGGSVSTLTIQRTQQEDSAVYLCASSSGVSYNEQFFGPGTRLTVL.

The count of this clone is one. The genes are TRBV6-6 and TRBJ1-5; 11 nucleotides agree with TRBD1. Losses at the gene ends were 6 bases for V and 7 bases for J; bases not matched to a gene: 8. CDR1 is MNHNY and CDR2 is SVGAGI in the germline V gene (reference sequence). The CDR3 spans 15 residues. This CDR3 reads CASSSGTGGRQPQHF. The CDR3 DNA is TGTGCCAGCAGCTCCGGGACAGGGGGTAGACAGCCCCAGCATTTT.

This chain joins TRBV10-2 and TRBJ2-2, with a possible D match to TRBD1 (6 bases). This CDR3 region has 15 residues. Germline values: CDR1 WSHSY, CDR2 SAAADI. V was shortened by 6 bases and J by 3 bases, with 14 bases between the two germline ends. CDR3 nucleotides: TGCGCCAGCAGGTCCAGGGGCGAGGACACCGGGGAGCTGTTTTTT. Translation gives CASRSRGEDTGELFF.

The CDR3 DNA is TGTGCCACCCGACTGACTGACAGACGCACTGAAGCTTTCTTT. Amino acid sequence: CATRLTDRRTEAFF. The gene calls are TRBV19 and TRBJ1-1; a weak D match, TRBD1 (5 bases). Trimming pared 10 bases from V and 4 bases from J, leaving 19 bases between. Germline CDR1 and CDR2: LNHDA and SQIVND (reference sequence). There are 14 residues in the CDR3.

The genes are TRBV7-8 and TRBJ2-7, with 8 nucleotides matching TRBD1. Germline V gives CDR1 SGHVS, CDR2 FQNEAQ. This CDR3 comprises 14 residues. Trimming at V came to 5 bases and at J to 2 bases, leaving 5 bases not matched to a gene. In DNA, the CDR3 is TGTGCCAGCAGCCCCGGGACAGGTCCCTACGAGCAGTACTTC. Its protein is CASSPGTGPYEQYF.

This chain joins TRBV28 and TRBJ1-2; the D gene is possibly TRBD1 (5 bases). The germline V gene encodes CDR1 MDHEN and CDR2 SYDVKM. The V end lost 6 bases, the J end lost 6 bases, and 11 bases lay between the germline ends. CDR3 length: 12 amino acids. The DNA for the CDR3 is TGTGCCAGCAGCTCAGGGTTGGATGGCTACACCTTC. Its protein is CASSSGLDGYTF.

The rearrangement joins TRBV4-1 to TRBJ2-1; weak D call: TRBD2 (6 bases). The CDR3 is 14 amino acids. Per germline, CDR1 MGHRA and CDR2 YSYEKL. V lost 0 bases, J lost 9 bases, and 12 bases lay in between. CDR3 DNA: TGCGCCAGCAGCCAAGAGGAGGGGCTTGGTGAGCAGTTCTTC. Its protein product is CASSQEEGLGEQFF.